The 27 T cell receptor beta chains presented below share a single source sample, sequenced in a study of blood T cell repertoires in COVID-19. Sequencing used immunoSEQ multiplex PCR; TCRdb keeps in-frame clones, though not all of them. The top ten clones hold roughly 0.52% of a sample with 150,000 or so clones, about 80% of them seen once. The material sequenced was peripheral blood. The source of these receptors is a man in his 60s with acute or convalescent COVID-19.

The gene calls are TRBV19 and TRBJ2-5; D may be TRBD2 (5 bases). Between the trimmed V and J ends, which lost 10 bases and 4 bases, there was a span of 16 bases. This CDR3 has 13 amino acids. Germline CDR1 LNHDA, CDR2 SQIVND (reference sequence). For the CDR3, the DNA is TGTGCCACTTCGGACCGGGGAGTAGAGACCCAGTACTTC. It encodes CATSDRGVETQYF.

This rearrangement joins TRBV20-1 to TRBJ1-3, with no clear D. The V gene lost 3 bases and the J gene lost 7 bases, with 13 bases spanning the gap. Germline V gene data show CDR1 as DFQATT and CDR2 as SNEGSKA (reference sequence). The CDR3 sequence is 13 residues long. CDR3 protein: CSASEGAGNTIYF. The CDR3 DNA reads as TGCAGTGCTAGTGAGGGAGCGGGGAACACCATATATTTT.

The V gene is TRBV15, the J gene TRBJ2-1; TRBD1 aligns across 8 bases. In germline, CDR1 is LNHNV, CDR2 YYDKDF (reference sequence). V dropped 6 bases and J dropped 4; count of bases not matched to a gene: 5. The CDR3 extends over 14 amino acids. The CDR3 loop is CATRGTGEYNEQFF. Written as DNA, the CDR3 is TGTGCCACCAGAGGGACAGGAGAGTACAATGAGCAGTTCTTC.

This clone appeared a few times. The V call is TRBV5-6, the J call TRBJ1-2; no clear D gene. The V gene lost 2 bases and the J gene lost 2 bases, with 13 bases spanning the gap. This CDR3 is 15 amino acids long. Germline CDR1 is SGHDT and CDR2 is YYEEEE. CDR3 sequence reads: CASSFPGESNYGYTF. Here the CDR3 DNA reads TGTGCCAGCAGCTTCCCCGGGGAGTCAAACTATGGCTACACCTTC. Based on the CDR3 plus reference TRBV5-6 and TRBJ1-2, the full variable domain is DAGVTQSPTHLIKTRGQQVTLRCSPKSGHDTVSWYQQALGQGPQFIFQYYEEEERQRGNFPDRFSGHQFPNYSSELNVNALLLGDSALYLCASSFPGESNYGYTFGSGTRLTVV.

This chain links TRBV29-1 with TRBJ1-5; unclear D gene. V lost 4 bases and J lost 0, with 10 bases in between. Per germline, CDR1 SQVTM and CDR2 ANQGSEA. The CDR3 sequence is 14 residues long. The CDR3, as DNA: TGCAGCGTTGGCGAGGGCTCTAGCAATCAGCCCCAGCATTTT. Translation: CSVGEGSSNQPQHF.

The DNA for the CDR3 is TGTGCCAGCAGCGAAATGTCAGGGTTGCGCCAAGAGACCCAGTACTTC. This encodes CASSEMSGLRQETQYF. The chain has TRBV9 and TRBJ2-5; TRBD1 is a possible D gene (5 bases). Trimming pared 3 bases from V and 1 base from J, leaving 16 bases between. The CDR3 sequence is 16 residues long. CDR1 SGDLS and CDR2 YYNGEE come from the germline V gene.

This clone is a singleton in its sample. V and J are TRBV19 and TRBJ1-4; D ambiguous. Germline CDR1 is LNHDA and CDR2 is SQIVND (reference sequence). This CDR3 is 11 amino acids long. With 9 bases removed from V and 4 bases from J, the gap between germline ends came to 6 bases. The CDR3 here is CASENNEKLFF. DNA for the CDR3: TGTGCCAGCGAGAATAATGAAAAACTGTTTTTT. Complete variable domain (other parts from reference TRBV19 and TRBJ1-4): DGGITQSPKYLFRKEGQNVTLSCEQNLNHDAMYWYRQDPGQGLRLIYYSQIVNDFQKGDIAEGYSVSREKKESFPLTVTSAQKNPTAFYLCASENNEKLFFGSGTQLSVL.

The table lists this clone with a count of one. The chain is built from TRBV5-1 and TRBJ2-2; the match to TRBD1 covers 7 bases. This CDR3 spans 14 amino acids. J lost 7 bases, V lost 4 bases, and 7 bases had no gene match. Germline V gene sequence: CDR1 SGHRS, CDR2 YFSETQ. The CDR3 protein is CASSGRGGGGELFF. CDR3 nucleotide sequence: TGCGCCAGCAGCGGGAGAGGGGGCGGCGGGGAGCTGTTTTTT.

The V call is TRBV10-3, the J call TRBJ2-5; weak D call: TRBD1 (7 bases). CDR3 length equals 13 residues. V was shortened by 8 bases and J by 5 bases, with 15 bases between the two germline ends. Germline V gene lookup returns CDR1 ENHRY and CDR2 SYGVKD. The CDR3 here is CAIAAGGRETQYF. The CDR3 DNA sequence: TGTGCCATCGCGGCAGGGGGGAGGGAGACCCAGTACTTC.

This sequence joins TRBV18 and TRBJ1-2; 7 bases agree with TRBD1. The CDR3 sequence is 14 residues long. After removal of 3 bases from V and 4 bases from J, the junction contained 5 bases not matched to a gene. Germline CDR1 reads KGHSH; CDR2 reads LQKENI. CDR3 DNA: TGTGCCAGCTCACCCGGACAGGAAGGCTATGGCTACACCTTC. Translated, it gives CASSPGQEGYGYTF.

The chain is built from TRBV5-4 and TRBJ1-5, with D perhaps matching TRBD1 (5 bases). V was shortened by 0 bases and J by 0 bases, with 7 bases between the two germline ends. Per the germline V gene, CDR1 is SGHNT and CDR2 is YYREEE (reference sequence). The CDR3 consists of 15 residues. The CDR3 region is CASSLGTNSNQPQHF. The DNA of the CDR3 is TGTGCCAGCAGCTTGGGGACAAATAGCAATCAGCCCCAGCATTTT.

The J gene is TRBJ2-2, the V gene TRBV29-1, with a weak D call TRBD1 (6 bases). This CDR3 region has 15 residues. Trimming took 6 bases from V and 4 from J, leaving 18 bases between them. Germline CDR1 and CDR2: SQVTM and ANQGSEA. The CDR3 reads CSVGALTGGTGELFF. The CDR3 DNA sequence: TGCAGCGTGGGGGCCCTGACAGGAGGCACCGGGGAGCTGTTTTTT.

The J gene is TRBJ1-6, the V gene TRBV29-1; 10 positions agree with TRBD1. Losses at the gene ends were 4 bases for V and 9 bases for J; bases not matched to a gene: 0. The CDR3 has 12 amino acids. Germline-derived CDR1 and CDR2 are SQVTM and ANQGSEA. DNA for the CDR3: TGCAGCGTTGGGGACAGGGGTTCACCCCTCCACTTT. It codes for CSVGDRGSPLHF.

The rearrangement joins TRBV7-2 to TRBJ2-3; a possible D gene is TRBD2 (7 bases). The CDR3 spans 16 residues. V was shortened by 1 base and J by 2 bases, with 13 bases between the two germline ends. From germline, CDR1 is SGHTA and CDR2 FQGNSA. This chain's CDR3 is CASSLVGGGLTDTQYF. The DNA of the CDR3 is TGTGCCAGCAGCTTAGTTGGGGGGGGGCTCACAGATACGCAGTATTTT.

To note about this clone: A read error may produce the germline difference seen at one junction end. The V and J genes are TRBV7-2 and TRBJ1-5, with D perhaps matching TRBD1 (6 bases). This CDR3 has 12 amino acids. From germline, CDR1 is SGHTA and CDR2 FQGNSA. CDR3 sequence: CASSYRDQAQHF. The DNA for the CDR3 is TGTGCCAGCAGCTACAGGGATCAGGCCCAGCATTTT.

This chain joins TRBV4-2 and TRBJ2-2; D is perhaps TRBD1 (6 bases). V lost 0 bases and J lost 8, with 16 bases in between. Germline values: CDR1 LGHNA, CDR2 YNFKEQ. The CDR3 totals 16 residues. CDR3 amino acids: CASSQDPNGQGGELFF. The CDR3 nucleotides read TGTGCCAGCAGCCAAGATCCAAACGGCCAGGGGGGGGAGCTGTTTTTT.

The chain carries TRBV28 and TRBJ2-7, with D perhaps matching TRBD1 (6 bases). Trimming cost V 3 bases and J 3 bases, with 9 bases left between them. The CDR3 length is 13 residues. Germline CDR1 reads MDHEN; CDR2 reads SYDVKM. Here the CDR3 DNA reads TGTGCCAGCAGTTTGGGGGCCGGCTACGAGCAGTACTTC. Protein product: CASSLGAGYEQYF.

V gene TRBV28 combines with J gene TRBJ2-7; a weak D match, TRBD1 (7 bases). V shed 7 bases and J shed 3 bases, with 19 bases lying between them. CDR1 and CDR2 from the germline V gene are MDHEN and SYDVKM. This CDR3 is built from 15 residues. In DNA, the CDR3 is TGTGCCAGCACCTCGGTGGCAGGGGGACTCTACGAGCAGTACTTC. Protein product: CASTSVAGGLYEQYF.

V usage is TRBV28 and J usage is TRBJ2-5; the match to TRBD1 covers 8 bases. Germline lookup yields CDR1 MDHEN and CDR2 SYDVKM. Unmatched junction bases numbered 6, after V lost 4 bases and J lost 2 bases. CDR3 length equals 15 residues. The CDR3 spells CASSSTGTGQETQYF. In DNA, the CDR3 is TGTGCCAGCAGTTCCACCGGGACAGGACAAGAGACCCAGTACTTC.

The gene calls are TRBV9 and TRBJ2-5; 10 bases map to TRBD2. Per the germline V gene, CDR1 is SGDLS and CDR2 is YYNGEE. This CDR3 has 15 amino acids. The V segment lost 2 bases and the J segment 3 bases; nucleotides outside the gene matches: 4. CDR3 sequence: CASSVSGGTKETQYF. CDR3 in DNA: TGTGCCAGCAGCGTTAGCGGGGGGACTAAAGAGACCCAGTACTTC.

Turning to this clone: The same CDR3 can be traced to other DNA sequences in this sample. The chain uses TRBV5-6 and TRBJ1-3; the D gene is possibly TRBD1 (5 bases). CDR3 length: 15 residues. Germline CDR1 reads SGHDT; CDR2 reads YYEEEE. With 7 bases removed from V and 0 bases from J, the gap between germline ends came to 14 bases. Here the CDR3 DNA reads TGTGCCAGCTCCTTGGGGCGGTACTCTGGAAACACCATATATTTT. This encodes CASSLGRYSGNTIYF. Full variable domain (missing parts from reference TRBV5-6 and TRBJ1-3): DAGVTQSPTHLIKTRGQQVTLRCSPKSGHDTVSWYQQALGQGPQFIFQYYEEEERQRGNFPDRFSGHQFPNYSSELNVNALLLGDSALYLCASSLGRYSGNTIYFGEGSWLTVV.

V usage is TRBV6-1 and J usage is TRBJ1-5; D is unresolved. V lost 2 bases to trimming and J lost 2 bases, with 4 bases between them. CDR3 size: 13 residues. Germline V gene data show CDR1 as MNHNS and CDR2 as SASEGT. CDR3 coding DNA: TGTGCCAGCAGTGAAACAGGCAATCAGCCCCAGCATTTT. It translates to CASSETGNQPQHF.

This chain links TRBV24-1 with TRBJ1-1; D perhaps matches TRBD1 (5 bases). V was clipped by 10 bases and J by 1 base, with 15 bases between them. The CDR3 runs to 14 residues. Germline CDR1 is KGHDR and CDR2 is SFDVKD. Written as DNA, the CDR3 is TGTGCCACTCGTGGGGCAAACACGAACACTGAAGCTTTCTTT. This codes for CATRGANTNTEAFF.

The chain couples TRBV7-9 to TRBJ2-7, with D possibly matching TRBD2 (6 bases). Germline V gives CDR1 SEHNR, CDR2 FQNEAQ (reference sequence). Trimming removed 10 bases from V and 0 bases from J, with 16 bases in between. This CDR3 region has 14 residues. CDR3 sequence reads: CATSRDSTSYEQYF. In nucleotides, the CDR3 is TGTGCCACCTCCCGGGACTCGACCTCCTACGAGCAGTACTTC.

The genes are TRBV5-1 and TRBJ1-2; 9 positions agree with TRBD1. This CDR3 has 16 residues. The trim removed 4 bases at V and 7 bases at J, leaving 14 bases unmatched. Germline V gene data show CDR1 as SGHRS and CDR2 as YFSETQ. The CDR3 here is CASSVTGGPLGGGYTF. The CDR3 DNA sequence: TGCGCCAGCAGCGTAACAGGGGGCCCGCTTGGTGGTGGCTACACCTTC.

Worth noting for this clone: Within the sample, other DNA sequences also encode this same CDR3. The chain joins TRBV30 to TRBJ2-7; D not resolved. The germline gives CDR1 GTSNPN, CDR2 SVGIG (reference sequence). This CDR3 contains 12 residues. The ends were cut back, 0 bases at V and 3 bases at J, with 6 bases in the middle. CDR3 loop: CAWSVSGYEQYF. As DNA, the CDR3 is TGTGCCTGGAGTGTATCCGGCTACGAGCAGTACTTC.

The chain employs TRBV6-1 and TRBJ2-5; D remains unclear. V lost 3 bases and J 5 bases, leaving 10 bases between the germline ends. This CDR3 is 13 amino acids long. CDR1 and CDR2 from the germline V gene are MNHNS and SASEGT. The CDR3 nucleotides read TGTGCCAGCAGTGAGAGGCCGAGGGAGACCCAGTACTTC. Protein sequence: CASSERPRETQYF.